This TCR beta chain derives from a study of blood T cells in healthy people across ages. Sample-barcoded 5' priming and a J-beta primer mix drove a second PCR of about 6 to 12 cycles. Each CDR3 protein gets one entry after TCRdb re-called the 5' RACE reads with MiXCR. The table lists hundreds of thousands of distinct CDR3 sequences, around 27% of them singletons, with approximately 3.5% in the top ten. This clonotype showed up just a few times. The CDR3 spans 13 residues. Germline CDR1 reads SGHTA; CDR2 reads FQGNSA. With 5 bases removed from V and 5 bases from J, the gap between germline ends came to 12 bases. These data were also filed under a second study, of T cells of mothers and their children.

The chain combines TRBV7-2 with TRBJ1-1; a possible D gene is TRBD1 (6 bases). Sequenced sample: blood. The receptor's source is a boy younger than 10 in good health. This chain's CDR3 is CASSRQGRTEAFF. For the CDR3, the DNA is TGTGCCAGCAGCCGGCAGGGGAGGACTGAAGCTTTCTTT.